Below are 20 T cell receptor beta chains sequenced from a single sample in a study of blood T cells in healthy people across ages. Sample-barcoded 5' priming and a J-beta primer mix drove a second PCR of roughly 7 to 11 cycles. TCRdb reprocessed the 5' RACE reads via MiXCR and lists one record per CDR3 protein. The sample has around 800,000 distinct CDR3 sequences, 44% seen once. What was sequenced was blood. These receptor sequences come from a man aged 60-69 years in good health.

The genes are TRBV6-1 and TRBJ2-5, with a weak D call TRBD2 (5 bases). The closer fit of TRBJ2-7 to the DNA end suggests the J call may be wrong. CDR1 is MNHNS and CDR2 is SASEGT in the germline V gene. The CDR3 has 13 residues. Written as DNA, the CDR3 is TGTGCCAGCGGACTCCAGACTGCTGACGAGCAGTACTTC. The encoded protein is CASGLQTADEQYF.

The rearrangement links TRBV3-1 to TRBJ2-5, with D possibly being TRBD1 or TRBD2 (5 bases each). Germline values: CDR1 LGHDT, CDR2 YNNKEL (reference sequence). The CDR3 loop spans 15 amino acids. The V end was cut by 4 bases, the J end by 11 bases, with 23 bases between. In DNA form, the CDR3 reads TGTGCCAGCAGCCCAGCAGGGACCTTTACTAATGAGCAGTACTTC. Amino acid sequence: CASSPAGTFTNEQYF.

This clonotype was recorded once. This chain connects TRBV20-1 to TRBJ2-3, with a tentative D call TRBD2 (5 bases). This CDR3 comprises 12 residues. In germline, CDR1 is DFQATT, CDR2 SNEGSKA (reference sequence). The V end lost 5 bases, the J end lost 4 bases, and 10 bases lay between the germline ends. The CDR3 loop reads CSALWGADTQYF. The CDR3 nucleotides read TGCAGTGCTCTGTGGGGAGCAGATACGCAGTATTTT.

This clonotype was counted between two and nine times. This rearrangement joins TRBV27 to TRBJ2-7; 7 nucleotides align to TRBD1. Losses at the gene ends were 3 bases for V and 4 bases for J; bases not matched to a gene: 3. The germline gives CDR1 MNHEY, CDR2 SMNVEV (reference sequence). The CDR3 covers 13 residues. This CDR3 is CASSFLQGYEQYF. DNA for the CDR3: TGTGCCAGCAGTTTTCTACAGGGGTACGAGCAGTACTTC.

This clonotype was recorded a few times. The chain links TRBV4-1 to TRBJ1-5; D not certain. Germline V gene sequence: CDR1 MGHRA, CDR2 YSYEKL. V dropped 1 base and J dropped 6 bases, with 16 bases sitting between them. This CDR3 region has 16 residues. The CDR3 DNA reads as TGCGCCAGCAGCCAAGTTATGTGGGCCGGAGGTCAGCCCCAGCATTTT. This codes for CASSQVMWAGGQPQHF.

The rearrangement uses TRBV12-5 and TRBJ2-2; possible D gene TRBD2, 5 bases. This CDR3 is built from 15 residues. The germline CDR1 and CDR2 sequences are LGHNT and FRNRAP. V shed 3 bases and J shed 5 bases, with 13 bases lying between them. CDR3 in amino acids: CASGFLTTGTGELFF. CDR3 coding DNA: TGTGCTAGTGGTTTTCTCACGACGGGAACCGGGGAGCTGTTTTTT.

The CDR3 DNA reads as TGTGCCAGCAGTTCCCGGACGGGTGAAAAACTGTTTTTT. Protein product: CASSSRTGEKLFF. V and J are TRBV6-5 and TRBJ1-4; D is unresolved. The CDR3 length is 13 residues. Trimming took off 4 bases at V and 7 bases at J, with 10 bases between the two ends. Looked up from germline, CDR1 is MNHEY and CDR2 is SVGAGI.

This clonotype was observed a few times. The CDR3 sequence: CAWTRGTLQETQYF. For the CDR3, the DNA is TGTGCCTGGACTCGGGGGACGCTGCAAGAGACCCAGTACTTC. The J gene is TRBJ2-5, the V gene TRBV30, with a tentative D call TRBD2 (6 bases). CDR1 GTSNPN and CDR2 SVGIG come from the germline V gene (reference sequence). This CDR3 comprises 14 residues. V lost 4 bases and J 2 bases, leaving 14 bases between the germline ends. The complete variable domain, with remaining parts taken from reference TRBV30 and TRBJ2-5, reads SQTIHQWPATLVQPVGSPLSLECTVEGTSNPNLYWYRQAAGRGLQLLFYSVGIGQISSEVPQNLSASRPQDRQFILSSKKLLLSDSGFYLCAWTRGTLQETQYFGPGTRLLVL.

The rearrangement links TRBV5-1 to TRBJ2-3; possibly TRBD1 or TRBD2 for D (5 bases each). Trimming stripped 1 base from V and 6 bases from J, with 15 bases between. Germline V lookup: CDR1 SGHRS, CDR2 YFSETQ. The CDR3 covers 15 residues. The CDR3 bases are TGCGCCAGCAGCTTGTTGTCGGGGCCCCTCGATACGCAGTATTTT. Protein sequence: CASSLLSGPLDTQYF.

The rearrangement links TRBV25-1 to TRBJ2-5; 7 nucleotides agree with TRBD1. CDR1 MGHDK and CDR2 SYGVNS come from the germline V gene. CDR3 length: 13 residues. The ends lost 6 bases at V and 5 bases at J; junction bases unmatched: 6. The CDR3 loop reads CASSQGVVETQYF. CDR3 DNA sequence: TGTGCCAGCAGCCAGGGGGTTGTTGAGACCCAGTACTTC.

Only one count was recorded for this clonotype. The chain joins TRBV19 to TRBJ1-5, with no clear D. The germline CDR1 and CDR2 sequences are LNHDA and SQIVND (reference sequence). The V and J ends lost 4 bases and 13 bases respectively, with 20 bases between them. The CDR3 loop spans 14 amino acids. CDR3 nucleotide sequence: TGTGCCAGTAGTAGCAAGCTCAGCGGAAGGTATCAGCATTTT. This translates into CASSSKLSGRYQHF.

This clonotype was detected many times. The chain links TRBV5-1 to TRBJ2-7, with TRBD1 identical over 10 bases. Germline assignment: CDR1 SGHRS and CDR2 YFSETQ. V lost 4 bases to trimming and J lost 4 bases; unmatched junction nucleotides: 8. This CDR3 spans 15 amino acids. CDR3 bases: TGCGCCAGCAGCGCGGGACAGGGGCTGGGGTACGAGCAGTACTTC. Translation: CASSAGQGLGYEQYF.

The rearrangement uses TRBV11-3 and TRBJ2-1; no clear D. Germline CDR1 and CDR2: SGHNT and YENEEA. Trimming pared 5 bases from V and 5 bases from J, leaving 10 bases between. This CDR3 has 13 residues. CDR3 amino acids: CASSGKQNNEQFF. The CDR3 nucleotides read TGTGCCAGCAGCGGTAAGCAAAACAATGAGCAGTTCTTC.

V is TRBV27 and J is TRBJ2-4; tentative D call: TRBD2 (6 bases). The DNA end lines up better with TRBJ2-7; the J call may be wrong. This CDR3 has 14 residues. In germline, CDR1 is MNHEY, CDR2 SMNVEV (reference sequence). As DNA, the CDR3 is TGTGCCAGCAGTTTAGGAGGGCCCGCCTCCGAGCAGTACTTC. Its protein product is CASSLGGPASEQYF.

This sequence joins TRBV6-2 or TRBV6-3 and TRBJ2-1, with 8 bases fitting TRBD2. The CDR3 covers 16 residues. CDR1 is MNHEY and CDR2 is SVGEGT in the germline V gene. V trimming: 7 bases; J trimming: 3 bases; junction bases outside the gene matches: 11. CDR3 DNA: TGTGCCAGCACCCCAGACGGGACTAGGAACTACAATGAGCAGTTCTTC. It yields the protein CASTPDGTRNYNEQFF.

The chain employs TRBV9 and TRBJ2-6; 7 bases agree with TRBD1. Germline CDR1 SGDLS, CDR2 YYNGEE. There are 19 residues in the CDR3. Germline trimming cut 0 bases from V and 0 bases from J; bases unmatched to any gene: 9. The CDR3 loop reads CASSVAKGQLSSGANVLTF. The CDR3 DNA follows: TGTGCCAGCAGCGTAGCTAAGGGACAGTTAAGCTCTGGGGCCAACGTCCTGACTTTC.

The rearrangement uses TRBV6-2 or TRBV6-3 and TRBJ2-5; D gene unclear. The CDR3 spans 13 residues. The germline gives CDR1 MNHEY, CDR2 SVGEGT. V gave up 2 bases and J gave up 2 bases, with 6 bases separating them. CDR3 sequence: CASSYGVQETQYF. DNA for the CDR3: TGTGCCAGCAGTTACGGAGTACAAGAGACCCAGTACTTC.

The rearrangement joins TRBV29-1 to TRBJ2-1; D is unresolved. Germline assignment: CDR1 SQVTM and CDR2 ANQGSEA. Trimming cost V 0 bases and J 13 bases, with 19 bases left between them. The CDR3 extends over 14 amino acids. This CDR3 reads CSVEEILLQETQFF. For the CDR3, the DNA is TGCAGCGTTGAAGAGATTCTCTTACAAGAGACCCAGTTCTTC.

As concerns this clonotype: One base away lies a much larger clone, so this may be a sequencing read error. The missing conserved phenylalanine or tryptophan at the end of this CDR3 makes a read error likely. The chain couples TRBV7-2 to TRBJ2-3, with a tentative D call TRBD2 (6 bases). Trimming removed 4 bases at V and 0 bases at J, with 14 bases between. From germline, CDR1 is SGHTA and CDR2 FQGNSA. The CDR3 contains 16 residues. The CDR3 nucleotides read TGTGCCAGCAGCTCGACGGGACTGTCAAGCACAGATACGCAGTATGTT. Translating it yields CASSSTGLSSTDTQYV.

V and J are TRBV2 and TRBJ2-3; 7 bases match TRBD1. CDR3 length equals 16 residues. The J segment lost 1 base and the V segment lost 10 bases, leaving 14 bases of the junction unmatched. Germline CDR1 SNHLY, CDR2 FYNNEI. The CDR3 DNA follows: TGTGCCACGCACAGGGGCTTCGGGGCACGCACAGATACGCAGTATTTT. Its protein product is CATHRGFGARTDTQYF.